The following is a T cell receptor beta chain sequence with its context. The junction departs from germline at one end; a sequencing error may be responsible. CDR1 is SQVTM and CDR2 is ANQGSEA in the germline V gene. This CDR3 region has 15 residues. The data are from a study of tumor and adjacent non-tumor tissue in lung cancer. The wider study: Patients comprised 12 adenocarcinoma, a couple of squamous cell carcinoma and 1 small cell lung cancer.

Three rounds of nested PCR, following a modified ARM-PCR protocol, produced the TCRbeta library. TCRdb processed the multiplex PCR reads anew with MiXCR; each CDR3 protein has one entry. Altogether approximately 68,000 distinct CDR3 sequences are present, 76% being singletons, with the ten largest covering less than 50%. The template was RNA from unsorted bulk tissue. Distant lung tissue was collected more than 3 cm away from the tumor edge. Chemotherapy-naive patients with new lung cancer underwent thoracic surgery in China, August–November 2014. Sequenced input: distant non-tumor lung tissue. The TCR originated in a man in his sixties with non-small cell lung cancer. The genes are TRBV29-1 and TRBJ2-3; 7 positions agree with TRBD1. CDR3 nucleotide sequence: TGCAGCACATATCCACAGGCCCACGGGACAGATACGAAGTATTTT. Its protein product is CSTYPQAHGTDTKYF.